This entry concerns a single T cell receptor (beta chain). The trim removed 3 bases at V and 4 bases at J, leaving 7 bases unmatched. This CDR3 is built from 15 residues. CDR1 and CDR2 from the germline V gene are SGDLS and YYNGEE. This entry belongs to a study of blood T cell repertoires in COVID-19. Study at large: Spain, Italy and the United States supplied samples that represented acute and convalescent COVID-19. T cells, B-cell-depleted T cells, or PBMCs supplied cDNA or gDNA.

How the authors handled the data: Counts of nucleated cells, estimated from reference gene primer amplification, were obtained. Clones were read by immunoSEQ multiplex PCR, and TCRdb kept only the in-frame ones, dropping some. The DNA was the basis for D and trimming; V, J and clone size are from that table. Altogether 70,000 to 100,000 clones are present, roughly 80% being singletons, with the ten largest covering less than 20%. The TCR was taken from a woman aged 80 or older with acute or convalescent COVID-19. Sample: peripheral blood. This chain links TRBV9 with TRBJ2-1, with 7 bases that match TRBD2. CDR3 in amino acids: CASSGTGGEYNEQFF. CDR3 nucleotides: TGTGCCAGCAGCGGAACTGGGGGGGAATACAATGAGCAGTTCTTC.